The 10 T cell receptor beta chains below all came from one sample that was sequenced in a study of control samples from healthy donors and cancer patients. Profiling relied on immunoSEQ multiplex PCR, and the TCRdb table lists in-frame clones only, not all of them. The data show over 60,000 clones, approximately 85% seen once. Sequenced: blood. These receptors were obtained from a man in his forties or fifties in good health.

The chain's CDR3 is CASSQDWGMIGYTF. In DNA form, the CDR3 reads TGCGCCAGCAGCCAAGATTGGGGTATGATTGGCTACACCTTC. This chain uses TRBV4-3 with TRBJ1-2, with D unclear. The V end was cut by 0 bases, the J end by 7 bases, with 12 bases between. Germline V lookup: CDR1 LGHNA, CDR2 YSLEER. This CDR3 spans 14 amino acids.

The CDR3 loop reads CASSRLTGAFNQPQHF. The CDR3 DNA follows: TGTGCCAGCAGTCGCTTAACGGGGGCATTTAATCAGCCCCAGCATTTT. The chain uses TRBV28 and TRBJ1-5, with D maybe TRBD1 (6 bases). This CDR3 region has 16 residues. The ends were cut back, 5 bases at V and 4 bases at J, with 18 bases in the middle. The germline CDR1 and CDR2 sequences are MDHEN and SYDVKM.

The chain has TRBV5-5 and TRBJ1-1; no clear D. Trimming took off 0 bases at V and 3 bases at J, with 15 bases between the two ends. The CDR3 is 16 residues long. The germline gives CDR1 SGHKS, CDR2 YYEKEE (reference sequence). The CDR3 region has the DNA TGTGCCAGCAGCTTGGGGTCCGGCCTCTATTACACTGAAGCTTTCTTT. Amino acid sequence: CASSLGSGLYYTEAFF.

The chain recombines TRBV2 with TRBJ1-5; TRBD1 matches at 9 bases. CDR1 and CDR2 from the germline V gene are SNHLY and FYNNEI. Trimming removed 6 bases from V and 1 base from J; junction bases left unmatched: 4. The CDR3 has 15 residues. The CDR3: CASRGGQGSNQPQHF. The CDR3 coding sequence is TGTGCCAGCAGAGGGGGACAGGGCAGCAATCAGCCCCAGCATTTT.

The V gene is TRBV29-1, the J gene TRBJ2-7, with a possible D match to TRBD2 (5 bases). The ends were cut back, 6 bases at V and 2 bases at J, with 11 bases in the middle. Looked up from germline, CDR1 is SQVTM and CDR2 is ANQGSEA. The CDR3 runs 12 residues. CDR3 sequence: CSVEGLTYEQYF. In DNA form, the CDR3 reads TGCAGCGTCGAGGGCTTGACCTACGAGCAGTACTTC.

This clone appeared a few times. The chain recombines TRBV5-1 with TRBJ1-2; D is perhaps TRBD1 (5 bases). Per germline, CDR1 SGHRS and CDR2 YFSETQ. CDR3 length: 13 residues. Trimming took off 3 bases at V and 8 bases at J, with 14 bases between the two ends. The CDR3 DNA is TGCGCCAGCAGCTGGGGGGACGGGAGCGGCTACACCTTC. Its translation is CASSWGDGSGYTF.

The chain recombines TRBV6-5 with TRBJ2-3, with D unresolved. The CDR3 length is 15 residues. Trimming shortened V by 4 bases and J by 0 bases, and 11 bases separated the two germline ends. Looked up from germline, CDR1 is MNHEY and CDR2 is SVGAGI. CDR3 protein: CASSSTIGSTDTQYF. As DNA, the CDR3 is TGTGCCAGCAGTTCCACGATCGGAAGCACAGATACGCAGTATTTT.

This chain links TRBV6-2 or TRBV6-3 with TRBJ1-5, with unresolved D. The length of the CDR3 is 13 residues. Trimming left V 5 bases short and J 3 bases short, with 8 bases between. Germline V CDR1 and CDR2: MNHEY, SVGEGT. The CDR3 coding sequence is TGTGCCAGCAGTCGCCCGGCCAATCAGCCCCAGCATTTT. Amino acids: CASSRPANQPQHF.

The V and J genes are TRBV10-3 and TRBJ2-3, with TRBD1 matching 10 bases. J lost 4 bases, V lost 11 bases, and 9 bases had no gene match. Germline CDR1 ENHRY, CDR2 SYGVKD. The CDR3 consists of 14 residues. The CDR3 bases are TGTGCCGTCCTCCGGGACAGGGGTGCAGATACGCAGTATTTT. Translated: CAVLRDRGADTQYF.

This chain uses TRBV12-3 or TRBV12-4 with TRBJ1-1; 7 nucleotides line up with TRBD1. This CDR3 has 13 residues. V gave up 5 bases and J gave up 7 bases; unmatched junction bases: 7. CDR3 protein: CASSRGQNVEAFF. CDR3 nucleotides: TGTGCCAGCAGTCGGGGACAGAACGTTGAAGCTTTCTTT.